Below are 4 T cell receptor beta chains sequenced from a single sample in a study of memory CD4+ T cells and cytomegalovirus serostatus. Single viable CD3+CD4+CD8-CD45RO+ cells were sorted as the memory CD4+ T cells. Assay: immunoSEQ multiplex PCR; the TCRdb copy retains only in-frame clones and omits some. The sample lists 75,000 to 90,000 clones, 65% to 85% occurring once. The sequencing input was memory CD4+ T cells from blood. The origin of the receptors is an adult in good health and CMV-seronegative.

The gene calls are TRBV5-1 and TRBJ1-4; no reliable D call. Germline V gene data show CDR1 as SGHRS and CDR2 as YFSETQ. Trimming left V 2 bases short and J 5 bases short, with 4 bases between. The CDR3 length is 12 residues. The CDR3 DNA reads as TGCGCCAGCAGCTTACAAAATGAAAAACTGTTTTTT. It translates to CASSLQNEKLFF.

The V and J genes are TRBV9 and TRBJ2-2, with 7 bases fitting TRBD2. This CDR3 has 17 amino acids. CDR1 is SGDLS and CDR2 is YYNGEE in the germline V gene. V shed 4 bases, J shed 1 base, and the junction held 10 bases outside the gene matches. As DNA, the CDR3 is TGTGCCAGCAGCTCTAGGTCTTGGGGGGGGAACACCGGGGAGCTGTTTTTT. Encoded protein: CASSSRSWGGNTGELFF.

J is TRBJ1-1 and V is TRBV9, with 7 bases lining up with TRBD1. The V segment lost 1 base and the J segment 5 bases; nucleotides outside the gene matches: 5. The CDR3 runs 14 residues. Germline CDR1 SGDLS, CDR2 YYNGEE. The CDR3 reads CASSVTGEWTEAFF. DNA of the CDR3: TGTGCCAGCAGCGTAACAGGGGAATGGACTGAAGCTTTCTTT.

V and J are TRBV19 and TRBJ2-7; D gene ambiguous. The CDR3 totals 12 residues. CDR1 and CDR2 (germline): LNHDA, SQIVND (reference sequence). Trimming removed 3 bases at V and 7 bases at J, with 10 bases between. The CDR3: CASSILGLEQYF. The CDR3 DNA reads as TGTGCCAGTAGTATCCTTGGATTGGAGCAGTACTTC.